This is a list of T cell receptor beta chains from one sample in a study of T cells in Graves' hyperthyroidism and ophthalmopathy. MiXCR was run by TCRdb on the multiplex PCR reads, yielding one entry per CDR3 protein. The table shows under 450,000 distinct CDR3 sequences, with around 16% occurring only once. The specimen was blood. The receptors were sampled from a woman aged 18-30 years with Graves' hyperthyroidism. CDR3s include the opening cysteine and the closing phenylalanine or tryptophan. Fields, in order: V gene, J gene, D gene, CDR3 length, CDR3 protein. A D gene is named only where the DNA matches it firmly.

TRBV12-3/TRBV12-4,TRBJ1-1,-,12,CASRPGNTEAFF
TRBV15,TRBJ1-4,-,13,CATSRNRNEKLFF
TRBV27,TRBJ2-7,-,10,CASGPGEKYF
TRBV20-1,TRBJ1-5,-,15,CSARAWASSNQPQHF
TRBV5-6,TRBJ1-5,-,16,CASSFGGGWGNQPQHF
TRBV14,TRBJ1-2,-,14,CASSQASANYGYTF
TRBV6-2/TRBV6-3,TRBJ2-3,-,16,CASTLPGGDGTDTQYF
TRBV6-5,TRBJ1-1,-,14,CASRQTGGNTEAFF
TRBV5-1,TRBJ1-2,TRBD1,15,CASSDRDRGIYGYTF
TRBV2,TRBJ1-5,-,13,CASTRTGGQPQHF
TRBV14,TRBJ1-2,-,14,CASSQVEGNYGYTF
TRBV15,TRBJ1-6,-,14,CATSSMDSNSPLHF
TRBV20-1,TRBJ2-1,-,15,CSAMGAGQSIHEQFF
TRBV4-1,TRBJ2-1,-,15,CASSHLSGSPNEQFF